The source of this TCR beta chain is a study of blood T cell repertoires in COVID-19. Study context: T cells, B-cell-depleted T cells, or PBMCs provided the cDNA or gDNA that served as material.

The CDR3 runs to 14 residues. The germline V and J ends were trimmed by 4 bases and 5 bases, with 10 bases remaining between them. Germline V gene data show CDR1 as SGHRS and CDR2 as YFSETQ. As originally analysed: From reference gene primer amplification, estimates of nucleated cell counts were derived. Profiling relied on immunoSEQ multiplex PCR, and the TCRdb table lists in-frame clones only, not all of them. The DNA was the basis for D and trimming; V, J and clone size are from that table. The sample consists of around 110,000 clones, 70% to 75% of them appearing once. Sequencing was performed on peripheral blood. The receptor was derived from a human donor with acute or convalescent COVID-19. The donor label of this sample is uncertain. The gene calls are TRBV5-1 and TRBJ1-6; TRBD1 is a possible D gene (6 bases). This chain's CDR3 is CASSRGTNNSPLHF. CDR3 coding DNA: TGCGCCAGCAGCAGGGGGACTAATAATTCACCCCTCCACTTT.